Listed below are T cell receptor beta chains from one sample, sequenced in a study of blood T cell repertoires in COVID-19. TCRdb keeps only in-frame clones here, not all; method: immunoSEQ multiplex PCR. The data hold 100,000 to 150,000 clones, with around 78% observed a single time. The source material was peripheral blood. The receptors shown here come from a man aged 65 to 79 with acute or convalescent COVID-19. CDR3s include the opening cysteine and the closing phenylalanine or tryptophan. Each record gives: J gene, clone size, V gene, D gene, CDR3 DNA, CDR3 protein. D genes are given only for firm matches. Rows may omit the clone size; those that give it use once, few, many or a size class.

j_gene: TRBJ1-2; abundance: -; v_gene: TRBV6-5; d_gene: -; CDR3nt: TGTGCTTCTGGACAGAACTATGGCTACACCTTC; CDR3aa: CASGQNYGYTF
j_gene: TRBJ1-2; abundance: -; v_gene: TRBV2; d_gene: -; CDR3nt: TGTGCCAGCAGATTTTCAGGGGACAATGGCTACACCTTC; CDR3aa: CASRFSGDNGYTF
j_gene: TRBJ2-7; abundance: -; v_gene: TRBV5-6; d_gene: TRBD1; CDR3nt: TGTGCCAGCAGCTGGAGTCAGGGGGCTCTCACCTACGAGCAGTACTTC; CDR3aa: CASSWSQGALTYEQYF
j_gene: TRBJ2-2; abundance: once; v_gene: TRBV19; d_gene: -; CDR3nt: TGTGCCAGTAGCAACGCGGGCAGGAGCACCGGGGAGCTGTTTTTT; CDR3aa: CASSNAGRSTGELFF
j_gene: TRBJ1-6; abundance: -; v_gene: TRBV15; d_gene: -; CDR3nt: TGTGCCACCAGCAGAGGCCGGAGCTCCTATAATTCACCCCTCCACTTT; CDR3aa: CATSRGRSSYNSPLHF
j_gene: TRBJ2-2; abundance: -; v_gene: TRBV4-1; d_gene: TRBD1; CDR3nt: TGCGCCAGCAGCCACCAGGGGGCGGGTGACACCGGGGAGCTGTTTTTT; CDR3aa: CASSHQGAGDTGELFF
j_gene: TRBJ1-1; abundance: -; v_gene: TRBV6-5; d_gene: -; CDR3nt: TGTGCCAGCAGGTCCCGGACACCCATAAATGAAGCTTTCTTT; CDR3aa: CASRSRTPINEAFF
j_gene: TRBJ1-1; abundance: once; v_gene: TRBV5-4; d_gene: TRBD1; CDR3nt: TGTGCCAGCAGCTCACGGACAGGGGGATTGAACACTGAAGCTTTCTTT; CDR3aa: CASSSRTGGLNTEAFF
j_gene: TRBJ1-1; abundance: -; v_gene: TRBV11-3; d_gene: -; CDR3nt: TGTGCCAGCAGCCTAAACGGGGGAGCTTTCTTT; CDR3aa: CASSLNGGAFF
j_gene: TRBJ1-1; abundance: -; v_gene: TRBV20-1; d_gene: TRBD1; CDR3nt: TGCAGTGCTTCTCTAGGGGGCGGAGCTTTCTTT; CDR3aa: CSASLGGGAFF
j_gene: TRBJ2-3; abundance: -; v_gene: TRBV18; d_gene: TRBD2; CDR3nt: TGTGCCAGCTCACCTGTCAGCGGGGGGCCCGTCGCAGATACGCAGTATTTT; CDR3aa: CASSPVSGGPVADTQYF
j_gene: TRBJ2-7; abundance: -; v_gene: TRBV3-1/TRBV3-2; d_gene: -; CDR3nt: TGTGCCAGCAGCCAGTCGGCAGGGGCCTACGAGCAGTACTTC; CDR3aa: CASSQSAGAYEQYF
j_gene: TRBJ2-1; abundance: once; v_gene: TRBV7-9; d_gene: TRBD2; CDR3nt: TGTGCCAGCAGCTTAGGGCTAGCGGGGGGTGAGCAGTTCTTC; CDR3aa: CASSLGLAGGEQFF
j_gene: TRBJ2-3; abundance: -; v_gene: TRBV7-6; d_gene: TRBD2; CDR3nt: TGTGCCAGCAGCGGGGGGGGAAATACGCAGTATTTT; CDR3aa: CASSGGGNTQYF
j_gene: TRBJ1-2; abundance: -; v_gene: TRBV5-1; d_gene: -; CDR3nt: TGCGCCAGCAGCACCGCAAGAGGCCCTGGCTATGGCTACACCTTC; CDR3aa: CASSTARGPGYGYTF
j_gene: TRBJ2-6; abundance: -; v_gene: TRBV5-4; d_gene: -; CDR3nt: TGTGCCAGCAGCGCTCAGGGCGCCGGGGCCAACGTCCTGACTTTC; CDR3aa: CASSAQGAGANVLTF
j_gene: TRBJ2-7; abundance: -; v_gene: TRBV29-1; d_gene: -; CDR3nt: TGCAGCGTTGTTTTTGGGCAGGTAGGGAGCGAGCAGTACTTC; CDR3aa: CSVVFGQVGSEQYF
j_gene: TRBJ1-5; abundance: -; v_gene: TRBV21-1; d_gene: -; CDR3nt: TGTGCCAGCAGCAAAGAGGGAGAGCAATTATTGATGGTGAATCAGCCCCAGCATTTT; CDR3aa: CASSKEGEQLLMVNQPQHF
j_gene: TRBJ2-6; abundance: -; v_gene: TRBV19; d_gene: -; CDR3nt: TGTGCCAGTAGTGGAGGACAGTTGCCCTCTGGGGCCAACGTCCTGACTTTC; CDR3aa: CASSGGQLPSGANVLTF
j_gene: TRBJ1-5; abundance: -; v_gene: TRBV6-6; d_gene: -; CDR3nt: TGTGCCAGCAGTTACCATGCCGGGGGGGCAACGGGCGGGCATTTT; CDR3aa: CASSYHAGGATGGHF
j_gene: TRBJ2-1; abundance: -; v_gene: TRBV3-1/TRBV3-2; d_gene: -; CDR3nt: TGTGCCAGCAGCCAAGATTGTCCGACTACCTCCTACAATGAGCAGTTCTTC; CDR3aa: CASSQDCPTTSYNEQFF
j_gene: TRBJ1-2; abundance: -; v_gene: TRBV10-2; d_gene: -; CDR3nt: TGCGCCAGCAGTGAGTCTACGGGGTTAGCTAACTATGGCTACACCTTC; CDR3aa: CASSESTGLANYGYTF
j_gene: TRBJ2-3; abundance: -; v_gene: TRBV5-8; d_gene: -; CDR3nt: TGTGCCAGCAGCTTGAGGAGGGGAGGCACAGATACGCAGTATTTT; CDR3aa: CASSLRRGGTDTQYF
j_gene: TRBJ2-3; abundance: -; v_gene: TRBV7-9; d_gene: TRBD2; CDR3nt: TGTGCCAGCGGCCCCTTGGGGGGGAGAAGCACAGATACGCAGTATTTT; CDR3aa: CASGPLGGRSTDTQYF
j_gene: TRBJ2-7; abundance: -; v_gene: TRBV10-3; d_gene: TRBD1; CDR3nt: TGTGCCATCAGTGCGACAGGGCTCTACGAGCAGTACTTC; CDR3aa: CAISATGLYEQYF
j_gene: TRBJ2-5; abundance: -; v_gene: TRBV12-3/TRBV12-4; d_gene: TRBD2; CDR3nt: TGTGCCAGCAGGTCTAGCGGGCAAGAGACCCAGTACTTC; CDR3aa: CASRSSGQETQYF
j_gene: TRBJ1-2; abundance: -; v_gene: TRBV5-1; d_gene: -; CDR3nt: TGCGCCAGCAGCTTGAATTCGGAGGTTAACTATGGCTACACCTTC; CDR3aa: CASSLNSEVNYGYTF
j_gene: TRBJ2-5; abundance: few; v_gene: TRBV6-2/TRBV6-3; d_gene: TRBD2; CDR3nt: TGTGCCAGCAGTTATAGGCTAGCGGGGGGAGAGACCCAGTACTTC; CDR3aa: CASSYRLAGGETQYF
j_gene: TRBJ2-3; abundance: few; v_gene: TRBV7-8; d_gene: -; CDR3nt: TGTGCCAGCAGCCCTAGAGGGACATCAACTAGCACAGATACGCAGTATTTT; CDR3aa: CASSPRGTSTSTDTQYF
j_gene: TRBJ1-1; abundance: few; v_gene: TRBV27; d_gene: -; CDR3nt: TGTGCCAGCAGGGAGTTAGGAGTTGTCACTGAAGCTTTCTTT; CDR3aa: CASRELGVVTEAFF
j_gene: TRBJ1-1; abundance: -; v_gene: TRBV2; d_gene: TRBD1; CDR3nt: TGTGCCAGCAGTTCGCGGACAGGGGAGGCTGAAGCTTTCTTT; CDR3aa: CASSSRTGEAEAFF
j_gene: TRBJ1-3; abundance: -; v_gene: TRBV9; d_gene: -; CDR3nt: TGTGCCAGCAGCGACATGTTGGGGGCCCTCTCTGGAAACACCATATATTTT; CDR3aa: CASSDMLGALSGNTIYF
j_gene: TRBJ1-1; abundance: -; v_gene: TRBV11-2; d_gene: -; CDR3nt: TGTGCCAGCAGCTCAGATGAGAGGTTGGCTTTCTTT; CDR3aa: CASSSDERLAFF
j_gene: TRBJ1-5; abundance: once; v_gene: TRBV7-3; d_gene: TRBD1; CDR3nt: TGTGCCAGCGGACCGGGACAGCCAAATCAGCCCCAGCATTTT; CDR3aa: CASGPGQPNQPQHF
j_gene: TRBJ1-1; abundance: once; v_gene: TRBV6-6; d_gene: TRBD1; CDR3nt: TGTGCCAGCAGTGACCAGGGGGCTCGGAACACTGAAGCTTTCTTT; CDR3aa: CASSDQGARNTEAFF
j_gene: TRBJ1-1; abundance: -; v_gene: TRBV7-9; d_gene: TRBD1; CDR3nt: TGTGCCAGCAGCTTCGGAGGGGGCCGTGGGACTGAAGCTTTCTTT; CDR3aa: CASSFGGGRGTEAFF
j_gene: TRBJ1-6; abundance: -; v_gene: TRBV7-8; d_gene: -; CDR3nt: TGTGCCAGCAGCTTGAGAAGCTCCTATAATTCACCCCTCCACTTT; CDR3aa: CASSLRSSYNSPLHF
j_gene: TRBJ1-2; abundance: once; v_gene: TRBV4-2; d_gene: -; CDR3nt: TGTGCCAGCAGCCAAGTTACAGGAGGCTACACCTTC; CDR3aa: CASSQVTGGYTF
j_gene: TRBJ2-7; abundance: -; v_gene: TRBV27; d_gene: -; CDR3nt: TGTGCCAGCAGTTTAGGTAGGAGACGCGAGCAGTACTTC; CDR3aa: CASSLGRRREQYF
j_gene: TRBJ2-6; abundance: -; v_gene: TRBV3-1/TRBV3-2; d_gene: -; CDR3nt: TGTGCCAGCAGCGAAGGATGGACAGCCGAATTCTCTGGGGCCAACGTCCTGACTTTC; CDR3aa: CASSEGWTAEFSGANVLTF
j_gene: TRBJ1-1; abundance: -; v_gene: TRBV28; d_gene: -; CDR3nt: TGTGCCAGCAGTTTAGGGGCTCTTGAAGCTTTCTTT; CDR3aa: CASSLGALEAFF
j_gene: TRBJ1-1; abundance: few; v_gene: TRBV7-2; d_gene: -; CDR3nt: TGTGCCAGCAGCTTACCTGGGGGGGTTAACACTGAAGCTTTCTTT; CDR3aa: CASSLPGGVNTEAFF
j_gene: TRBJ1-5; abundance: once; v_gene: TRBV9; d_gene: TRBD1; CDR3nt: TGTGCCAGCAGCGCAACGGGACAGCCCAATCAGCCCCAGCATTTT; CDR3aa: CASSATGQPNQPQHF
j_gene: TRBJ2-2; abundance: -; v_gene: TRBV6-1; d_gene: -; CDR3nt: TGTGCCAGCAGTGATCGAGCCCGTCCCAGGGAGCTGTTTTTT; CDR3aa: CASSDRARPRELFF
j_gene: TRBJ2-2; abundance: -; v_gene: TRBV11-2; d_gene: -; CDR3nt: TGTGCCAGCAGCCGCTGGCGGGCTAGCGTGGGGGAGCTGTTTTTT; CDR3aa: CASSRWRASVGELFF
j_gene: TRBJ1-1; abundance: -; v_gene: TRBV18; d_gene: TRBD1; CDR3nt: TGTGCCAGCTCACCGGACAGGGGGAACACTGAAGCTTTCTTT; CDR3aa: CASSPDRGNTEAFF
j_gene: TRBJ2-2; abundance: -; v_gene: TRBV4-1; d_gene: TRBD1; CDR3nt: TGCGCCAGCAGCCGAGCCGGGACAGGGGCTCCCGGGGAGCTGTTTTTT; CDR3aa: CASSRAGTGAPGELFF
j_gene: TRBJ2-1; abundance: -; v_gene: TRBV7-3; d_gene: -; CDR3nt: TGTGCCAGCAGCTTAAATGCAGGGGCCAATGAGCAGTTCTTC; CDR3aa: CASSLNAGANEQFF
j_gene: TRBJ1-2; abundance: few; v_gene: TRBV30; d_gene: -; CDR3nt: TGTGCCTGGGAGACGCAGGACAGCGGTGGCTACACCTTC; CDR3aa: CAWETQDSGGYTF
j_gene: TRBJ2-1; abundance: -; v_gene: TRBV5-1; d_gene: -; CDR3nt: TGCGCCAGCAGCTTGGAAGACTACTACAATGAGCAGTTCTTC; CDR3aa: CASSLEDYYNEQFF
j_gene: TRBJ1-2; abundance: -; v_gene: TRBV11-3; d_gene: -; CDR3nt: TGTGCCAGCAGCAAAGCGAGAGGGAGCTATGGCTACACCTTC; CDR3aa: CASSKARGSYGYTF
j_gene: TRBJ1-6; abundance: -; v_gene: TRBV11-2; d_gene: TRBD1; CDR3nt: TGTGCCAGCAGCTTTTCAGGGGGCAATTCACCCCTCCACTTT; CDR3aa: CASSFSGGNSPLHF
j_gene: TRBJ1-3; abundance: -; v_gene: TRBV19; d_gene: -; CDR3nt: TGTGCCAGTAGAAATCCAGGGGAACCTGGAAACACCATATATTTT; CDR3aa: CASRNPGEPGNTIYF